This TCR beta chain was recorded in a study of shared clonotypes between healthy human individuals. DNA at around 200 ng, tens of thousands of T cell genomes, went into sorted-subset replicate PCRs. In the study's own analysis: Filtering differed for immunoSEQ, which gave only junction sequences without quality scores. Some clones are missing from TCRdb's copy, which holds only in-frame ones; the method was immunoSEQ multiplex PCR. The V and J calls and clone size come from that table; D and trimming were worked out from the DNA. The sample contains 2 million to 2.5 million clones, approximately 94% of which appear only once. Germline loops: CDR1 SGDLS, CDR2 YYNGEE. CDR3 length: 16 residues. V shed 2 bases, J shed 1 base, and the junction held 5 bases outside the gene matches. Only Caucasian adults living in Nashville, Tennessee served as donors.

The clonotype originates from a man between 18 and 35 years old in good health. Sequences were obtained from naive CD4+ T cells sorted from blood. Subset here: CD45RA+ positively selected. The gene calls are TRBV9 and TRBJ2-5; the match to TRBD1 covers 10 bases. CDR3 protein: CASSVAGTGAQETQYF. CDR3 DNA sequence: TGTGCCAGCAGCGTTGCCGGGACAGGGGCCCAAGAGACCCAGTACTTC.